What follows are 11 T cell receptor beta chains derived from one specimen sequenced in a study of cytotoxic CD8 clonotypes in ibrutinib-treated CLL. Produced via immunoSEQ multiplex PCR; TCRdb's table is partial and in-frame only. In the table there are some 140,000 clones, over 60% of which are singletons. The starting material was PBMCs, obtained after 12 months of ibrutinib treatment. The receptors here all came from a human donor with chronic lymphocytic leukemia.

The rearrangement uses TRBV5-4 and TRBJ2-7, with 9 bases identical to TRBD2. In germline, CDR1 is SGHNT, CDR2 YYREEE (reference sequence). With V trimmed by 0 bases and J by 2 bases, 3 bases remained unmatched. The CDR3 is 15 residues long. The DNA for the CDR3 is TGTGCCAGCAGCTTGGGAGCGGGAGGAACCTACGAGCAGTACTTC. It yields the protein CASSLGAGGTYEQYF.

Of note for this clone: A junction boundary mismatches the germline segment, possibly from a read error. J is TRBJ2-5 and V is TRBV29-1; D unclear. The CDR3 runs to 15 residues. CDR1 and CDR2 from the germline V gene are SQVTM and ANQGSEA. CDR3 nucleotide sequence: TGCAGCGCTGAATTTCAACCCCCGGGTATGGAGACCCAGTACTTC. Amino acids: CSAEFQPPGMETQYF.

The V gene is TRBV30, the J gene TRBJ1-5; the match to TRBD1 covers 7 bases. Germline V gives CDR1 GTSNPN, CDR2 SVGIG (reference sequence). Trimming took 0 bases from V and 0 from J; bases not matched to a gene: 8. The CDR3 extends over 17 amino acids. CDR3 bases: TGTGCCTGGAGTGTACGTTTTGGACAGGTTAGCAATCAGCCCCAGCATTTT. Protein product: CAWSVRFGQVSNQPQHF.

The V call is TRBV28, the J call TRBJ2-7, with D hard to call. Germline-derived CDR1 and CDR2 are MDHEN and SYDVKM. The V end was cut by 10 bases, the J end by 3 bases, with 10 bases between. The length of the CDR3 is 11 residues. The DNA of the CDR3 is TGTGCCATCCGTCTCGGCTACGAGCAGTACTTC. This gives the protein CAIRLGYEQYF. Drawing the rest from reference TRBV28 and TRBJ2-7, the complete variable domain is DVKVTQSSRYLVKRTGEKVFLECVQDMDHENMFWYRQDPGLGLRLIYFSYDVKMKEKGDIPEGYSVSREKKERFSLILESASTNQTSMYLCAIRLGYEQYFGPGTRLTVT.

The chain joins TRBV7-3 to TRBJ1-4; TRBD1 matches at 10 bases. The CDR3 is 17 amino acids. From germline, CDR1 is SGHTA and CDR2 FQGTGA. Trimming took 7 bases from V and 0 from J; bases not matched to a gene: 8. CDR3 in DNA: TGTGCCAGCACCCCGGACAGGGGGTATGCAACTAATGAAAAACTGTTTTTT. It is translated as CASTPDRGYATNEKLFF.

The chain joins TRBV7-8 to TRBJ2-1, with TRBD2 matching 10 bases. The junction had 6 bases not matched to a gene; V was cut back by 4 bases and J by 9 bases. In germline, CDR1 is SGHVS, CDR2 FQNEAQ. CDR3 size: 14 residues. The CDR3 loop is CASSYSSGSFEQFF. In DNA, the CDR3 is TGTGCCAGCAGCTACTCTAGCGGGAGCTTTGAGCAGTTCTTC.

This clone was detected a few times. CDR3 residues: CASSDNEQFF. CDR3 DNA: TGCGCCAGCAGTGACAATGAGCAGTTCTTC. This chain joins TRBV10-2 and TRBJ2-1; D gene ambiguous. Germline CDR1 WSHSY, CDR2 SAAADI. The CDR3 extends over 10 amino acids. V lost 3 bases to trimming and J lost 6 bases, with 0 bases between them.

The rearrangement links TRBV7-2 to TRBJ2-1, with D possibly TRBD2 on 5 matching bases. This CDR3 has 14 amino acids. Trimming left V 5 bases short and J 6 bases short, with 14 bases between. The germline V gene encodes CDR1 SGHTA and CDR2 FQGNSA. In nucleotides, the CDR3 is TGTGCCAGCAGCCCCAAAGTAGGAGGCAATGAGCAGTTCTTC. Protein product: CASSPKVGGNEQFF. The complete variable domain, with remaining parts taken from reference TRBV7-2 and TRBJ2-1, reads GAGVSQSPSNKVTEKGKDVELRCDPISGHTALYWYRQSLGQGLEFLIYFQGNSAPDKSGLPSDRFSAERTGGSVSTLTIQRTQQEDSAVYLCASSPKVGGNEQFFGPGTRLTVL.

The CDR3 loop reads CAISSGIGYEQYF. The CDR3 nucleotides read TGTGCCATCAGTTCCGGGATTGGCTACGAGCAGTACTTC. The V gene is TRBV10-3, the J gene TRBJ2-7; tentative D call: TRBD2 (5 bases). V was clipped by 5 bases and J by 3 bases, with 11 bases between them. The CDR3 is 13 residues long. Germline V lookup: CDR1 ENHRY, CDR2 SYGVKD.

This clone has a handful of counts. The chain combines TRBV6-5 with TRBJ2-7, with D possibly called TRBD1 or TRBD2 (5 bases each). The germline V gene encodes CDR1 MNHEY and CDR2 SVGAGI. This CDR3 is built from 15 residues. V was shortened by 6 bases and J by 0 bases, with 15 bases between the two germline ends. This chain's CDR3 is CASRPGSGRSYEQYF. Written as DNA, the CDR3 is TGTGCCAGCAGACCAGGTTCGGGGCGCTCCTACGAGCAGTACTTC.

This clone appeared once. The chain uses TRBV6-5 and TRBJ2-4; D unresolved. The V gene lost 4 bases and the J gene lost 6 bases, with 10 bases spanning the gap. From germline, CDR1 is MNHEY and CDR2 SVGAGI. The CDR3 consists of 13 residues. The CDR3 here is CASSFRNRNIQYF. In DNA, the CDR3 is TGTGCCAGCAGTTTTCGCAATCGAAACATTCAGTACTTC.